Following are 8 T cell receptor beta chains from one sample sequenced in a study of blood T cell repertoires in COVID-19. Clones were read by immunoSEQ multiplex PCR, and TCRdb kept only the in-frame ones, dropping some. Among over 200,000 clones listed, 83% were seen once. The sample consisted of peripheral blood. Receptors originate from a woman aged 30 to 39 with COVID-19, enrolled during active disease.

The table lists this clone with a count of one. The chain links TRBV7-3 to TRBJ2-1; 10 bases fit TRBD2. This CDR3 comprises 13 residues. V was clipped by 5 bases and J by 7 bases; unmatched bases: 2. Germline CDR1 reads SGHTA; CDR2 reads FQGTGA. CDR3 in DNA: TGTGCCAGCAGCAGTAGCGGGGGGAATGAGCAGTTCTTC. Its translation is CASSSSGGNEQFF.

This chain links TRBV30 with TRBJ1-2, with unresolved D. There are 13 residues in the CDR3. CDR1 and CDR2 from the germline V gene are GTSNPN and SVGIG (reference sequence). Trimming removed 4 bases at V and 0 bases at J, with 9 bases between. The CDR3 coding sequence is TGTGCCTGGACGGTTCACCCTAACTATGGCTACACCTTC. Its translation is CAWTVHPNYGYTF.

This rearrangement joins TRBV12-5 to TRBJ2-1; 9 bases fit TRBD1. The J segment lost 2 bases and the V segment lost 7 bases, leaving 9 bases of the junction unmatched. Germline assignment: CDR1 LGHNT and CDR2 FRNRAP. CDR3 length equals 16 residues. DNA for the CDR3: TGTGCTAGTGCCCCAGGGACAGGGAGGACCTACAATGAGCAGTTCTTC. Protein product: CASAPGTGRTYNEQFF.

The chain has TRBV6-2 or TRBV6-3 and TRBJ1-1; D unresolved. The CDR3 covers 16 residues. CDR1 and CDR2 from the germline V gene are MNHEY and SVGEGT. V gave up 2 bases and J gave up 5 bases, with 18 bases separating them. The CDR3 reads CASSYGRPSTGTEAFF. The CDR3 nucleotides read TGTGCCAGCAGTTACGGCAGGCCCTCCACGGGGACTGAAGCTTTCTTT.

This clone was counted between two and nine times. This chain uses TRBV3-1 (or the pseudogene TRBV3-2) with TRBJ1-6; D not resolved. CDR3 length equals 12 residues. V was clipped by 3 bases and J by 8 bases, with 5 bases between them. Germline values: CDR1 LGHDT, CDR2 YNNKEL (reference sequence). CDR3 sequence: CASSQSDSPLHF. Here the CDR3 DNA reads TGTGCCAGCAGCCAGAGCGATTCACCCCTCCACTTT.

This chain connects TRBV6-2 or TRBV6-3 to TRBJ1-5; D may be TRBD1 (5 bases). The CDR3 is made up of 15 amino acids. The V and J ends lost 2 bases and 2 bases respectively, with 10 bases between them. Germline V gene lookup returns CDR1 MNHEY and CDR2 SVGEGT. For the CDR3, the DNA is TGTGCCAGCAGTTACGATCTCAGGGGCAATCAGCCCCAGCATTTT. It encodes CASSYDLRGNQPQHF.

The chain couples TRBV7-3 to TRBJ2-3; D is possibly TRBD2 (6 bases). Germline V lookup: CDR1 SGHTA, CDR2 FQGTGA. The CDR3 length is 16 residues. V lost 0 bases to trimming and J lost 2 bases, with 12 bases between them. The CDR3 nucleotides are TGTGCCAGCAGCTTAACAGGCGGGGCACACACAGATACGCAGTATTTT. It translates to CASSLTGGAHTDTQYF. Full variable domain (missing parts from reference TRBV7-3 and TRBJ2-3): GAGVSQTPSNKVTEKGKYVELRCDPISGHTALYWYRQSLGQGPEFLIYFQGTGAADDSGLPNDRFFAVRPEGSVSTLKIQRTERGDSAVYLCASSLTGGAHTDTQYFGPGTRLTVL.

The chain joins TRBV12-3 or TRBV12-4 to TRBJ2-4; no reliable D call. Trimming took 7 bases from V and 0 from J, leaving 7 bases between them. The CDR3 extends over 13 amino acids. The CDR3 loop is CASMQLAKNIQYF. CDR3 in DNA: TGTGCCAGCATGCAGTTAGCCAAAAACATTCAGTACTTC.